This T cell receptor (beta chain) was documented in a study of T cells in Graves' hyperthyroidism and ophthalmopathy. Study overall: The initial diagnosis was the point when peripheral blood was collected, ahead of any treatment.

Newly diagnosed hyperthyroidism, duration under 2 months, in patients aged 18 to 65. V shed 8 bases, J shed 2 bases, and the junction held 21 bases outside the gene matches. This CDR3 has 18 amino acids. The V gene's germline CDR1 is MNHEY and CDR2 SVGEGT. RNA transcripts provided the source from which TCR beta CDR3 regions were amplified. An initial round of RT-PCR targeting the TCR CDR3 relied on the HTBI primer set. From the multiplex PCR reads, TCRdb called clonotypes with MiXCR, one entry per CDR3 protein. The table shows around 250,000 distinct CDR3 sequences, with about 14% occurring only once.

This chain joins TRBV6-2 or TRBV6-3 and TRBJ2-7; 7 bases agree with TRBD2. Sequenced: blood. This sequence originates from a woman in her thirties or forties with Graves' hyperthyroidism that later progressed to Graves' ophthalmopathy. CDR3 nucleotide sequence: TGTGCCAGCGACGGGTCGGGTGGGCGGGAGTCACTCCCCTACGAGCAGTACTTC. As protein: CASDGSGGRESLPYEQYF.